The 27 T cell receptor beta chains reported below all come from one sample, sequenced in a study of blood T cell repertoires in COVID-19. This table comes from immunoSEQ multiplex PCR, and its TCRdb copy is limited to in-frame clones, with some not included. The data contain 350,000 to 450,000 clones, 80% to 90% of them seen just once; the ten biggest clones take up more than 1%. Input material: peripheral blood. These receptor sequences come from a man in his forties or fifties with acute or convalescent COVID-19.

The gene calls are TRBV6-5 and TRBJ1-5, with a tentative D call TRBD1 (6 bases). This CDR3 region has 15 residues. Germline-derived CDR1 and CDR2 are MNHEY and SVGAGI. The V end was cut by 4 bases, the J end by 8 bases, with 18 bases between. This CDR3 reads CASSSAGAQGKPQHF. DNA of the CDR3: TGTGCCAGCAGTTCCGCGGGGGCCCAGGGGAAGCCCCAGCATTTT.

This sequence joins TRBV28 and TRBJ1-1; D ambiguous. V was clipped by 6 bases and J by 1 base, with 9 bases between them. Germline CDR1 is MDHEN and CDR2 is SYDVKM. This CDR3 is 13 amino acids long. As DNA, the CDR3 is TGTGCCAGCAGCTTCCGGAGGAACACTGAAGCTTTCTTT. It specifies CASSFRRNTEAFF.

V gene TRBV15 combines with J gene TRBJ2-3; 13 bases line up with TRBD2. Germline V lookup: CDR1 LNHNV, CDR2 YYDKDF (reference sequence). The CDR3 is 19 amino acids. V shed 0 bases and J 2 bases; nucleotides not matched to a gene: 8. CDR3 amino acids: CATSRDLPGTSGATDTQYF. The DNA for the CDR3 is TGTGCCACCAGCAGAGATTTACCCGGGACTAGCGGGGCCACAGATACGCAGTATTTT.

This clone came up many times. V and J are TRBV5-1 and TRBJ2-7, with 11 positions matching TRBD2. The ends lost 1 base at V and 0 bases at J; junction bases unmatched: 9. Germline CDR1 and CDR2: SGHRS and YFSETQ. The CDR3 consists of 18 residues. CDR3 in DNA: TGCGCCAGCAGCTTGTCGGCTAGCGGGGGGACGTTCTCCTACGAGCAGTACTTC. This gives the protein CASSLSASGGTFSYEQYF. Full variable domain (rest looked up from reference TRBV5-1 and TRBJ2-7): KAGVTQTPRYLIKTRGQQVTLSCSPISGHRSVSWYQQTPGQGLQFLFEYFSETQRNKGNFPGRFSGRQFSNSRSEMNVSTLELGDSALYLCASSLSASGGTFSYEQYFGPGTRLTVT.

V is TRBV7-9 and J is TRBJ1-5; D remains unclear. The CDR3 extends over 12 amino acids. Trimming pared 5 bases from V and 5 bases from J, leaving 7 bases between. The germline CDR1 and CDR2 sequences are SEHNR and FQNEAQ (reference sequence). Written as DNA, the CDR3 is TGTGCCAGCAGCCCCGTCGATCAGCCCCAGCATTTT. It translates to CASSPVDQPQHF.

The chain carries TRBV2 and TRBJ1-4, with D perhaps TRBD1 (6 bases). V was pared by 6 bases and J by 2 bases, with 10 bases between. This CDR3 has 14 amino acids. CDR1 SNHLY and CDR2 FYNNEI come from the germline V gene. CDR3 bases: TGTGCCAGCAGAAGACAGGAGACTAATGAAAAACTGTTTTTT. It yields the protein CASRRQETNEKLFF.

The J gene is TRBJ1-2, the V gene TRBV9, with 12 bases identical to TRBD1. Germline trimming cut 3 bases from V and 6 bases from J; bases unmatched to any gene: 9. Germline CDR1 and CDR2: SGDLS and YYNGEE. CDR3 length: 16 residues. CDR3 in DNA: TGTGCCAGCAGCGAAGACATAGGGACAGGGGGCAATGGCTACACCTTC. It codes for CASSEDIGTGGNGYTF. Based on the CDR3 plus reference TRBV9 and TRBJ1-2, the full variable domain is DSGVTQTPKHLITATGQRVTLRCSPRSGDLSVYWYQQSLDQGLQFLIQYYNGEERAKGNILERFSAQQFPDLHSELNLSSLELGDSALYFCASSEDIGTGGNGYTFGSGTRLTVV.

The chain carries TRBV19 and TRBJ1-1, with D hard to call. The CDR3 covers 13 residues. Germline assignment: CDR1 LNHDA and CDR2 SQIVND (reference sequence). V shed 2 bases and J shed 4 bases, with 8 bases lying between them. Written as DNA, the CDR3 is TGTGCCAGTAGTATATTCGGGGTCACTGAAGCTTTCTTT. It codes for CASSIFGVTEAFF.

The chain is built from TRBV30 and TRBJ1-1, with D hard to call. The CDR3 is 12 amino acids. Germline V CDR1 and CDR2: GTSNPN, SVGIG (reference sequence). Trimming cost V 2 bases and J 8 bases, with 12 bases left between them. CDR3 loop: CAWSPTREEAFF. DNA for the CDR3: TGTGCCTGGAGTCCTACCCGCGAGGAAGCTTTCTTT. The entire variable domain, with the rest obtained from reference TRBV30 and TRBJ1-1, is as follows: SQTIHQWPATLVQPVGSPLSLECTVEGTSNPNLYWYRQAAGRGLQLLFYSVGIGQISSEVPQNLSASRPQDRQFILSSKKLLLSDSGFYLCAWSPTREEAFFGQGTRLTVV.

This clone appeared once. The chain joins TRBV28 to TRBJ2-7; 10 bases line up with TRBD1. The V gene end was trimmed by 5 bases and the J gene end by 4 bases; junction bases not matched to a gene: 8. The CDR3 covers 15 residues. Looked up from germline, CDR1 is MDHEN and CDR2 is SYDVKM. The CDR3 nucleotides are TGTGCCAGCAGTCTGGGACAGGGGAGACTGTACGAGCAGTACTTC. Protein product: CASSLGQGRLYEQYF.

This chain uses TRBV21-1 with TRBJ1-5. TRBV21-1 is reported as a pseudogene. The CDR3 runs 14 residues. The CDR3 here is CASSKYSSCQPQHF. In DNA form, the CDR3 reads TGTGCCAGCAGCAAATACTCTTCGTGTCAGCCCCAGCATTTT.

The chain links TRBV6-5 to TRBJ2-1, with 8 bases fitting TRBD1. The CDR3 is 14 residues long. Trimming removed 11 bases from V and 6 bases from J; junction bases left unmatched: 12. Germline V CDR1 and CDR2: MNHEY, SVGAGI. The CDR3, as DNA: TGTGCCGGGGCAATCAACAGGGGGGCCAATGAGCAGTTCTTC. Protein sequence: CAGAINRGANEQFF.

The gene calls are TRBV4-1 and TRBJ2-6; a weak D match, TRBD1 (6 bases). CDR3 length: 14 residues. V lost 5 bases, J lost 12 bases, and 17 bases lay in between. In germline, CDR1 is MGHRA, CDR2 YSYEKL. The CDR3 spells CASSDRQALAVLTF. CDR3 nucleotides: TGCGCCAGCAGCGACAGACAGGCCCTAGCCGTCCTGACTTTC.

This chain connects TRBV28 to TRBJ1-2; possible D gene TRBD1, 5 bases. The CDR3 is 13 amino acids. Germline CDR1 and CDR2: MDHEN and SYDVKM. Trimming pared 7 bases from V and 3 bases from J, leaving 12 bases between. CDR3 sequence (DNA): TGTGCCAGCACCCTTAGGGACTACTATGGCTACACCTTC. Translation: CASTLRDYYGYTF.

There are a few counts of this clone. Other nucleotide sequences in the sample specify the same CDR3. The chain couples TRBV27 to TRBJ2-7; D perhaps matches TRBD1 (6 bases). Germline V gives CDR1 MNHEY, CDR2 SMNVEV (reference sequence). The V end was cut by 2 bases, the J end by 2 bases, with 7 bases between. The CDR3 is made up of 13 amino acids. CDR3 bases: TGTGCCAGCAGTTTAACAGGGACCTACGAGCAGTACTTC. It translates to CASSLTGTYEQYF.

The CDR3 bases are TGTGCCAGCAGCTCAAAATACCGTACTAGCGGGAGAAGGAGTGAGCAGTTCTTC. It codes for CASSSKYRTSGRRSEQFF. This chain links TRBV7-9 with TRBJ2-1, with TRBD2 matching over 11 bases. This CDR3 is built from 18 residues. V lost 4 bases to trimming and J lost 9 bases; unmatched junction nucleotides: 17. Germline V gene sequence: CDR1 SEHNR, CDR2 FQNEAQ (reference sequence).

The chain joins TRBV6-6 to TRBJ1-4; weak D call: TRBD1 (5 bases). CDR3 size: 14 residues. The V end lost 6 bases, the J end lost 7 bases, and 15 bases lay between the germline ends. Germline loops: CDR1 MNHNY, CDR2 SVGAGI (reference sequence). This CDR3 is CASSPGGESEKLFF. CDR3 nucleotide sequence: TGTGCCAGCAGCCCCGGGGGGGAGAGTGAAAAACTGTTTTTT.

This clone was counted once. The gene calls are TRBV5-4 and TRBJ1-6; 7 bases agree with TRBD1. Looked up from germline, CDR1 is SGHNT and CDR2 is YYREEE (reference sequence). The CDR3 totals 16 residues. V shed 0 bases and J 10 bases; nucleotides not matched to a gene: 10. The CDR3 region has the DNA TGTGCCAGCAGCTTGGGGCGTAAGAGACAGGGATCACCCCTCCACTTT. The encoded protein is CASSLGRKRQGSPLHF.

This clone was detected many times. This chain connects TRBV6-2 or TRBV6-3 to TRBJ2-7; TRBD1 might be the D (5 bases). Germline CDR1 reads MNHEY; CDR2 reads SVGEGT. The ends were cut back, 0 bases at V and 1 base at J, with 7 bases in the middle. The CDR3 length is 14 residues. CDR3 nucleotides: TGTGCCAGCAGTTACTCGACAGCTTCCTACGAGCAGTACTTC. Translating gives CASSYSTASYEQYF.

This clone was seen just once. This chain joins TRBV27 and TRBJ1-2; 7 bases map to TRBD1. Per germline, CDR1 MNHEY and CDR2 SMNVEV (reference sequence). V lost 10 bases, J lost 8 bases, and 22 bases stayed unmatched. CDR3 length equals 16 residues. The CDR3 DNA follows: TGTGCCACCGCGAAGAGCTTGACAGGGTCTTTTGGGGGCTACACCTTC. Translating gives CATAKSLTGSFGGYTF.

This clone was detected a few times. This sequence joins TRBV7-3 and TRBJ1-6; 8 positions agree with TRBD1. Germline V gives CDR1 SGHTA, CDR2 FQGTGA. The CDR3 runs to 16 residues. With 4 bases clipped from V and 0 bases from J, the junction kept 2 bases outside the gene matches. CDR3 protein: CASSSTGGSYNSPLHF. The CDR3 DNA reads TGTGCCAGCAGCTCAACAGGGGGCTCCTATAATTCACCCCTCCACTTT.

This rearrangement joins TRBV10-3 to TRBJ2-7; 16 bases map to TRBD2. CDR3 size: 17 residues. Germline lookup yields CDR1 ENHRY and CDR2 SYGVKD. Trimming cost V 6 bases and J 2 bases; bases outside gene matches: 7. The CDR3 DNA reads TGTGCCATCAGAGAGGGACTAGCGGGAGGGGAGACCTACGAGCAGTACTTC. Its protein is CAIREGLAGGETYEQYF.

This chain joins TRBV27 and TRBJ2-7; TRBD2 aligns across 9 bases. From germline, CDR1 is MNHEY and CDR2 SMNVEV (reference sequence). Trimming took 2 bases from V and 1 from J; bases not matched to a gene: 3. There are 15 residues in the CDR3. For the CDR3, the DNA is TGTGCCAGCAGTTTACTGACTAGCGGATCCTACGAGCAGTACTTC. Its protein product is CASSLLTSGSYEQYF.

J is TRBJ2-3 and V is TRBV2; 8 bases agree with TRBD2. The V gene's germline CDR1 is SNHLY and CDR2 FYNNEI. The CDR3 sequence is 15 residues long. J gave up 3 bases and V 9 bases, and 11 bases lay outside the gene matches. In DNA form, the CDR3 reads TGTGCCAGAGGGACGGGGGGGCCATTGACAGATACGCAGTATTTT. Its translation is CARGTGGPLTDTQYF.

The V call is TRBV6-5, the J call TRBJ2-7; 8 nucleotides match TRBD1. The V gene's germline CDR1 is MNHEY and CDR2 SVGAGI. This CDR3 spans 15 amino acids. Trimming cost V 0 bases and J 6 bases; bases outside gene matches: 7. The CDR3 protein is CASSYSADRVAEQYF. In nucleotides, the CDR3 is TGTGCCAGCAGTTACTCCGCGGACAGGGTGGCCGAGCAGTACTTC.

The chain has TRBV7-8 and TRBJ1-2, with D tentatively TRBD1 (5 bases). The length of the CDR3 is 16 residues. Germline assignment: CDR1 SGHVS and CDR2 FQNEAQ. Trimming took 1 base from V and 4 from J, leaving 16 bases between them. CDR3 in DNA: TGTGCCAGCAGCTTAGTCAGTGGGGCGCAAATCTATGGCTACACCTTC. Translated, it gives CASSLVSGAQIYGYTF.

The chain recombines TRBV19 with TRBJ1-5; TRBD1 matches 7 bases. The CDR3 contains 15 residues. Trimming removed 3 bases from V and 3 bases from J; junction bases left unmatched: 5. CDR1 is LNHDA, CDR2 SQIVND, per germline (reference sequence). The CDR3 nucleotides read TGTGCCAGTAGTATCAGGGACAGCCCCAATCAGCCCCAGCATTTT. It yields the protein CASSIRDSPNQPQHF.